Shown below are 26 T cell receptor beta chains from a single sample sequenced in a study of identical twins. MiXCR, run by TCRdb on the 5' RACE reads, gives a single entry per CDR3 protein. The sample carries fewer than 250,000 distinct CDR3 sequences, approximately 6.8% recorded once. This sample was also put to use in a study of yellow fever vaccine responses in identical twins.

The sample was CD8+ T cells sorted from blood. The origin of the receptors is a woman younger than 30 in good health.

J is TRBJ2-3 and V is TRBV12-3 or TRBV12-4, with a tentative D call TRBD2 (6 bases). The length of the CDR3 is 15 residues. The V end lost 6 bases, the J end lost 2 bases, and 15 bases lay between the germline ends. The CDR3 region has the DNA TGTGCCAGCAGCTTGCGGGGAGTACACACAGATACGCAGTATTTT. This gives the protein CASSLRGVHTDTQYF.

This clonotype appeared many times. V is TRBV12-3 or TRBV12-4 and J is TRBJ1-5, with TRBD1 matching 7 bases. V was clipped by 4 bases and J by 6 bases; unmatched bases: 3. The CDR3 is 13 amino acids. CDR3 DNA: TGTGCCAGCAGTTCAGGGGGAGGTCAGCCCCAGCATTTT. It codes for CASSSGGGQPQHF.

This clonotype was detected many times. This chain links TRBV4-1 with TRBJ2-5; D is perhaps TRBD2 (6 bases). The germline V gene encodes CDR1 MGHRA and CDR2 YSYEKL. Trimming cost V 0 bases and J 4 bases, with 24 bases left between them. The CDR3 covers 19 residues. CDR3 sequence reads: CASSQDRSGTTSRRETQYF. CDR3 nucleotide sequence: TGCGCCAGCAGCCAAGACCGTAGCGGAACGACTAGTCGGCGAGAGACCCAGTACTTC.

This clonotype was picked up a small number of times. The chain links TRBV11-2 to TRBJ1-2, with unresolved D. This CDR3 contains 20 residues. Trimming removed 1 base at V and 0 bases at J, with 24 bases between. From germline, CDR1 is SGHAT and CDR2 FQNNGV. CDR3 sequence reads: CASSLGRGGFPDLTNYGYTF. For the CDR3, the DNA is TGTGCCAGCAGCTTAGGTCGGGGTGGTTTTCCGGACCTCACTAACTATGGCTACACCTTC. Drawing the rest from reference TRBV11-2 and TRBJ1-2, the complete variable domain is EAGVAQSPRYKIIEKRQSVAFWCNPISGHATLYWYQQILGQGPKLLIQFQNNGVVDDSQLPKDRFSAERLKGVDSTLKIQPAKLEDSAVYLCASSLGRGGFPDLTNYGYTFGSGTRLTVV.

On this clonotype itself: A much bigger clone sits one base away, suggesting this may be a read error. This CDR3 is missing its conserved last phenylalanine or tryptophan, likely due to a read error. The rearrangement uses TRBV28 and TRBJ2-1; D not certain. Trimming stripped 8 bases from V and 0 bases from J, with 11 bases between. Germline values: CDR1 MDHEN, CDR2 SYDVKM. The CDR3 is made up of 14 amino acids. CDR3 residues: CASRAVSSYNEQFL. In nucleotides, the CDR3 is TGTGCCAGCCGCGCCGTGAGCTCCTACAATGAGCAGTTCTTG.

V is TRBV20-1 and J is TRBJ2-5, with 7 bases identical to TRBD2. The CDR3 loop spans 13 amino acids. V shed 6 bases and J 7 bases; nucleotides not matched to a gene: 11. Germline CDR1 reads DFQATT; CDR2 reads SNEGSKA (reference sequence). The CDR3 sequence: CSAHGGMDGTQYF. In nucleotides, the CDR3 is TGCAGTGCCCACGGGGGGATGGATGGGACCCAGTACTTC.

This clonotype was seen ten or more times. This chain uses TRBV9 with TRBJ2-5; D could derive from TRBD1 or TRBD2 (5 bases each). The CDR3 totals 16 residues. With 0 bases removed from V and 4 bases from J, the gap between germline ends came to 16 bases. Germline lookup yields CDR1 SGDLS and CDR2 YYNGEE. CDR3 in amino acids: CASSVAGSGIGETQYF. The CDR3 region has the DNA TGTGCCAGCAGCGTAGCGGGGTCAGGGATCGGAGAGACCCAGTACTTC. Full variable domain (remainder filled in from reference TRBV9 and TRBJ2-5): DSGVTQTPKHLITATGQRVTLRCSPRSGDLSVYWYQQSLDQGLQFLIQYYNGEERAKGNILERFSAQQFPDLHSELNLSSLELGDSALYFCASSVAGSGIGETQYFGPGTRLLVL.

The rearrangement links TRBV2 to TRBJ2-1; D not resolved. V was pared by 1 base and J by 2 bases, with 12 bases between. Germline-derived CDR1 and CDR2 are SNHLY and FYNNEI. The CDR3 runs 16 residues. CDR3: CASSEEPRSAYNEQFF. The CDR3 coding sequence is TGTGCCAGCAGTGAAGAACCCCGTTCGGCCTACAATGAGCAGTTCTTC.

The chain is built from TRBV12-3 or TRBV12-4 and TRBJ2-1, with D possibly matching TRBD2 (6 bases). V gave up 3 bases and J gave up 6 bases, with 12 bases separating them. The CDR3 is made up of 14 amino acids. The CDR3 here is CASSFGGSGNEQFF. The CDR3 DNA is TGTGCCAGCAGTTTTGGGGGGTCGGGCAATGAGCAGTTCTTC.

This clonotype was seen a few times. V usage is TRBV2 and J usage is TRBJ2-1; tentative D call: TRBD1 (5 bases). The V gene's germline CDR1 is SNHLY and CDR2 FYNNEI. Deletions cut 2 bases from V and 5 bases from J, with 13 bases between. This CDR3 region has 15 residues. CDR3: CASSEFLTANNEQFF. CDR3 coding DNA: TGTGCCAGCAGTGAATTTTTGACAGCGAACAATGAGCAGTTCTTC.

The J gene is TRBJ1-1, the V gene TRBV25-1; 8 bases line up with TRBD1. V was pared by 4 bases and J by 4 bases, with 2 bases of the junction left unmatched. Germline CDR1 MGHDK, CDR2 SYGVNS. The CDR3 extends over 13 amino acids. CDR3 nucleotide sequence: TGTGCCAGCAGTGTCACAGGGGGCACTGAAGCTTTCTTT. Its protein product is CASSVTGGTEAFF.

In its sample, this clonotype was seen many times. V gene TRBV4-1 combines with J gene TRBJ2-2; D perhaps matches TRBD2 (5 bases). The CDR3 has 15 amino acids. V dropped 0 bases and J dropped 5 bases, with 10 bases sitting between them. Germline V gene data show CDR1 as MGHRA and CDR2 as YSYEKL. The CDR3 here is CASSQEPGVTGELFF. The DNA for the CDR3 is TGCGCCAGCAGCCAAGAACCCGGGGTTACCGGGGAGCTGTTTTTT.

The V and J genes are TRBV9 and TRBJ2-4; D unclear. V was shortened by 4 bases and J by 3 bases, with 11 bases between the two germline ends. Germline V gives CDR1 SGDLS, CDR2 YYNGEE. The CDR3 length is 14 residues. DNA for the CDR3: TGTGCCAGCAGCCCTCCCTTGGGCAAAAACATTCAGTACTTC. It translates to CASSPPLGKNIQYF. The variable domain in full, with the rest retrieved from reference TRBV9 and TRBJ2-4, is DSGVTQTPKHLITATGQRVTLRCSPRSGDLSVYWYQQSLDQGLQFLIQYYNGEERAKGNILERFSAQQFPDLHSELNLSSLELGDSALYFCASSPPLGKNIQYFGAGTRLSVL.

The rearrangement joins TRBV12-3 or TRBV12-4 to TRBJ2-1; 8 nucleotides agree with TRBD2. J was trimmed by 9 bases and V by 8 bases; bases with no gene match: 0. The CDR3 loop spans 10 amino acids. CDR3 in DNA: TGTGCCAGCGCGGGGGGTGAGCAGTTCTTC. As protein: CASAGGEQFF.

There are a few counts of this clonotype. The V gene is TRBV5-5, the J gene TRBJ2-1; D not resolved. Germline V gene data show CDR1 as SGHKS and CDR2 as YYEKEE (reference sequence). This CDR3 spans 15 amino acids. V was clipped by 7 bases and J by 10 bases, with 24 bases between them. CDR3 loop: CASVLRQERHPEQFF. Here the CDR3 DNA reads TGTGCCAGCGTCCTCCGGCAGGAGCGTCACCCCGAGCAGTTCTTC.

The rearrangement links TRBV28 to TRBJ2-7; the D is unclear. The germline V gene encodes CDR1 MDHEN and CDR2 SYDVKM. The CDR3 has 16 residues. The V gene lost 5 bases and the J gene lost 2 bases, with 19 bases spanning the gap. CDR3 DNA sequence: TGTGCCAGCAGTACAACACAGCTCCCTGTCGCCTACGAGCAGTACTTC. Protein sequence: CASSTTQLPVAYEQYF.

The sample holds many counts of this clonotype. J is TRBJ2-3 and V is TRBV15; D may be TRBD1 (6 bases). Trimming stripped 7 bases from V and 7 bases from J, with 21 bases between. The germline V gene has CDR1 LNHNV and CDR2 YYDKDF (reference sequence). The CDR3 covers 15 residues. The CDR3 region has the DNA TGTGCCACCACCCCAGGACAGTCCCCCCACTATACGCAGTATTTT. It translates to CATTPGQSPHYTQYF. Combining the CDR3 with reference TRBV15 and TRBJ2-3 gives the whole variable domain DAMVIQNPRYQVTQFGKPVTLSCSQTLNHNVMYWYQQKSSQAPKLLFHYYDKDFNNEADTPDNFQSRRPNTSFCFLDIRSPGLGDTAMYLCATTPGQSPHYTQYFGPGTRLTVL.

This clonotype was picked up many times. The V gene is TRBV10-3, the J gene TRBJ2-7, with D perhaps assigned TRBD1 or TRBD2 (5 bases each). The V gene's germline CDR1 is ENHRY and CDR2 SYGVKD. CDR3 length equals 13 residues. V was cut by 2 bases and J by 1 base, with 6 bases left in between. The CDR3 region has the DNA TGTGCCATCAGTGAGGGGGGTTCCTACGAGCAGTACGTC. This gives the protein CAISEGGSYEQYV.

The chain has TRBV9 and TRBJ2-3; 7 positions agree with TRBD2. Germline CDR1 reads SGDLS; CDR2 reads YYNGEE. V was clipped by 2 bases and J by 4 bases; unmatched bases: 7. The CDR3 runs to 15 residues. CDR3 loop: CASSVIAGGSDTQYF. DNA of the CDR3: TGTGCCAGCAGCGTTATAGCGGGCGGCTCAGATACGCAGTATTTT.

The V gene is TRBV3-1, the J gene TRBJ2-1; D may be TRBD1 or TRBD2 (6 bases each). This CDR3 is 16 amino acids long. V was trimmed by 2 bases and J by 0 bases, leaving 11 bases between them. In germline, CDR1 is LGHDT, CDR2 YNNKEL (reference sequence). The CDR3 region has the DNA TGTGCCAGCAGCCAACTCGGGGGCGGCTCCTACAATGAGCAGTTCTTC. Its translation is CASSQLGGGSYNEQFF.

The table lists this clonotype with many counts. This sequence joins TRBV10-3 and TRBJ2-2, with D uncertain. Germline CDR1 ENHRY, CDR2 SYGVKD. The V and J ends lost 6 bases and 2 bases respectively, with 10 bases between them. The length of the CDR3 is 14 residues. The CDR3 loop reads CAIRPDANTGELFF. The CDR3 coding sequence is TGTGCCATCAGACCGGACGCAAACACCGGGGAGCTGTTTTTT.

There are many counts of this clonotype. The chain combines TRBV4-1 with TRBJ2-7; D possibly corresponds to TRBD2 (5 bases). This CDR3 spans 14 amino acids. Trimming took off 3 bases at V and 0 bases at J, with 9 bases between the two ends. From germline, CDR1 is MGHRA and CDR2 YSYEKL. Written as DNA, the CDR3 is TGCGCCAGCAGCCAGGAGGAAAGCTCCTACGAGCAGTACGTC. Translating gives CASSQEESSYEQYV.

This chain links TRBV5-5 with TRBJ1-1; no clear D gene. Looked up from germline, CDR1 is SGHKS and CDR2 is YYEKEE (reference sequence). The CDR3 runs to 14 residues. The germline V and J ends were trimmed by 4 bases and 1 base, with 11 bases remaining between them. DNA of the CDR3: TGTGCCAGCAGCACCTACATAGGGAACACTGAAGCTTTCTTT. Encoded protein: CASSTYIGNTEAFF. The complete variable domain, with remaining parts taken from reference TRBV5-5 and TRBJ1-1, reads DAGVTQSPTHLIKTRGQQVTLRCSPISGHKSVSWYQQVLGQGPQFIFQYYEKEERGRGNFPDRFSARQFPNYSSELNVNALLLGDSALYLCASSTYIGNTEAFFGQGTRLTVV.

V is TRBV20-1 and J is TRBJ2-2; 7 nucleotides align to TRBD1. The CDR3 runs to 16 residues. The V and J ends lost 2 bases and 0 bases, in that order; junction bases with no gene match: 6. Germline-derived CDR1 and CDR2 are DFQATT and SNEGSKA (reference sequence). As DNA, the CDR3 is TGCAGTGCTAGACCCTACAGGGGTGCGAACACCGGGGAGCTGTTTTTT. It translates to CSARPYRGANTGELFF.

The V and J genes are TRBV7-3 and TRBJ2-3, with a weak D call TRBD1 (6 bases). The CDR3 is made up of 15 amino acids. In germline, CDR1 is SGHTA, CDR2 FQGTGA. V lost 0 bases, J lost 3 bases, and 10 bases lay in between. The chain's CDR3 is CASSLTGGKTDTQYF. CDR3 nucleotide sequence: TGTGCCAGCAGCTTAACAGGGGGTAAAACAGATACGCAGTATTTT. Together with reference TRBV7-3 and TRBJ2-3, the CDR3 gives the full variable domain: GAGVSQTPSNKVTEKGKYVELRCDPISGHTALYWYRQSLGQGPEFLIYFQGTGAADDSGLPNDRFFAVRPEGSVSTLKIQRTERGDSAVYLCASSLTGGKTDTQYFGPGTRLTVL.

In this sample, this clonotype turned up many times. The V call is TRBV27, the J call TRBJ2-4; 8 bases line up with TRBD2. Germline values: CDR1 MNHEY, CDR2 SMNVEV (reference sequence). The V segment lost 2 bases and the J segment 3 bases; nucleotides outside the gene matches: 6. This CDR3 contains 16 residues. The CDR3 here is CASSLRPGGGKNIQYF. CDR3 nucleotide sequence: TGTGCCAGCAGTTTACGCCCCGGGGGGGGCAAAAACATTCAGTACTTC.